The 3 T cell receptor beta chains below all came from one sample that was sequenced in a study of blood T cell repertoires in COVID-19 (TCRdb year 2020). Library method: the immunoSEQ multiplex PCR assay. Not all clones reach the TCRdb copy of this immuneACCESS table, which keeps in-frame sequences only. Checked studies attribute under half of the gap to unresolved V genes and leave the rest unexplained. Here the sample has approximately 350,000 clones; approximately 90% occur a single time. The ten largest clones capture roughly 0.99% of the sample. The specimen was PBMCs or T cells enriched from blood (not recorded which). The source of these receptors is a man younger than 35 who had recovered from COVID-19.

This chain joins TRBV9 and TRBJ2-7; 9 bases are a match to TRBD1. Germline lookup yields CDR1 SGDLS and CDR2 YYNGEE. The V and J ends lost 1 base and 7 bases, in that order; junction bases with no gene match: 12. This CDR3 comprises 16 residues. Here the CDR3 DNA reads TGTGCCAGCAGCGTACAATCCGGGACAGGGAACTTTGAGCAGTACTTC. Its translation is CASSVQSGTGNFEQYF.

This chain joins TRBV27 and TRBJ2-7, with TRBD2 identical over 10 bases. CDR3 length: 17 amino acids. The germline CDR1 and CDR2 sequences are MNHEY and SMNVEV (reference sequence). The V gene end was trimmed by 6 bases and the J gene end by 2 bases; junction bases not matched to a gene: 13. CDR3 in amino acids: CASSSLTTSGDPYEQYF. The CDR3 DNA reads TGTGCCAGCAGCTCTCTCACTACTAGCGGGGACCCCTACGAGCAGTACTTC.

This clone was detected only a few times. CDR3 DNA sequence: TGTGCCAGCACCCGACAGGCCTATAGCAATCAGCCCCAGCATTTT. Its protein product is CASTRQAYSNQPQHF. This sequence joins TRBV28 and TRBJ1-5; D is perhaps TRBD1 (6 bases). CDR1 and CDR2 from the germline V gene are MDHEN and SYDVKM. The CDR3 totals 15 residues. V lost 7 bases and J lost 0, with 13 bases in between.